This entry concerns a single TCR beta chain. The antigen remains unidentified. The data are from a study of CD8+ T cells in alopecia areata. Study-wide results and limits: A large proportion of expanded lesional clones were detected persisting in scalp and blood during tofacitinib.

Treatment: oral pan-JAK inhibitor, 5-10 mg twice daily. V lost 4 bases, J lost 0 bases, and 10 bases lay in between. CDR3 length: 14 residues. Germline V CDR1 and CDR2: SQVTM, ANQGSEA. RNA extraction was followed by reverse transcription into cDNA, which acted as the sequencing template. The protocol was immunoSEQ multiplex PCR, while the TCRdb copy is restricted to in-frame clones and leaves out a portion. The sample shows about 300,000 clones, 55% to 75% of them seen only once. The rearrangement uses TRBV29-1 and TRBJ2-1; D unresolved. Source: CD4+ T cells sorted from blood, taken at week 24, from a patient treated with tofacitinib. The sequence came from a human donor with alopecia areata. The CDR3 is CSVGRVLSYNEQFF. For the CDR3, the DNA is TGCAGCGTTGGTCGGGTTCTCTCCTACAATGAGCAGTTCTTC.